A selection of T cell receptor beta chains follows, all from one sample in a study of Tregs in tolerant kidney transplant recipients. Sequencing was performed with immunoSEQ multiplex PCR; in TCRdb, only in-frame clones are kept and a portion is missing. This table has 90,000 to 130,000 clones, 90% appearing once. This specimen was CD4+ T cells from blood, taken before the transplant. These receptors were collected from a human donor who received a combined kidney and bone marrow transplant. The CDR3 runs from the conserved cysteine through the conserved F or W. The D gene is left open where the match is weak. Size is stated for part of the rows, as once, few or many counts, or as a class when the clone is expanded.

v_gene	d_gene	abundance	j_gene	CDR3nt	CDR3aa
TRBV30	TRBD1	.	TRBJ1-2	TGTGCCTGGAGTGTTCGACAGGGGGGGAGGAGGGGCTACACCTTC	CAWSVRQGGRRGYTF
TRBV9	.	few	TRBJ1-1	TGTGCCAGCAGCGTAGCACCAGGGCCCGGTGAAGCTTTCTTT	CASSVAPGPGEAFF
TRBV27	TRBD1	.	TRBJ1-2	TGTGCCAGCACGCACCCGGGGGACAGTACTAACTATGGCTACACCTTC	CASTHPGDSTNYGYTF
TRBV7-2	TRBD2	.	TRBJ2-7	TGTGCCAGCAGCTTATTCCTAGCGGGGGGCCGCGACGAGCAGTACTTC	CASSLFLAGGRDEQYF
TRBV7-2	.	.	TRBJ1-1	TGTGCCAGCAGCTTAGCCGACAGGCGGCACACTGAAGCTTTCTTT	CASSLADRRHTEAFF
TRBV6-7	TRBD1	.	TRBJ1-4	TGTGCCAGCAGCCCCGGGACAGCTAATGAAAAACTGTTTTTT	CASSPGTANEKLFF
TRBV28	TRBD1	once	TRBJ1-5	TGTGCCAGCAGTTCTCCCACGGGGCAGGGGGCAAGAGAGCCCCAGCATTTT	CASSSPTGQGAREPQHF
TRBV13	.	.	TRBJ1-2	TGTGCCAGCAGCTTAGTCCAACAGTTCTATGGCTACACCTTC	CASSLVQQFYGYTF
TRBV10-3	TRBD2	.	TRBJ2-5	TGTGCCATCAGTGAGTCGCCAAGCGGGGGAAAAGAGACCCAGTACTTC	CAISESPSGGKETQYF
TRBV4-1	.	.	TRBJ2-1	TGCGCCAGCAGCCAAGACCGGGGGGCGCTTGGAAATGAGCAGTTCTTC	CASSQDRGALGNEQFF
TRBV29-1	TRBD2	.	TRBJ2-2	TGCAGCGTTGCCCCGGGGGGGCCGAACACCGGGGAGCTGTTTTTT	CSVAPGGPNTGELFF
TRBV29-1	TRBD2	.	TRBJ2-3	TGCAGCGTTGACGGACTAGCGGGAAAGGGAGTTAGCACAGATACGCAGTATTTT	CSVDGLAGKGVSTDTQYF
TRBV5-4	TRBD2	.	TRBJ2-1	TGTGCCAGCAGCTTGGGCGGGGGGGCTGGCAATGAGCAGTTCTTC	CASSLGGGAGNEQFF
TRBV7-2	TRBD2	.	TRBJ2-3	TGTGCCAGCAGCCCTCGCGGGAGGGCCGAAGATACGCAGTATTTT	CASSPRGRAEDTQYF
TRBV19	.	.	TRBJ1-1	TGTGCCAGTAGCCGCGCACTCAACACTGAAGCTTTCTTT	CASSRALNTEAFF
TRBV25-1	.	.	TRBJ1-1	TGTGCCAGCTTTGGTTGGAGGAACACTGAAGCTTTCTTT	CASFGWRNTEAFF
TRBV5-6	TRBD1	once	TRBJ2-5	TGTGCCAGCAGCTTACAGGACAGGAAAGAGACCCAGTACTTC	CASSLQDRKETQYF
TRBV6-5	TRBD1	.	TRBJ2-7	TGTGCCAGCGGGACAGGGCCAAGCTACGAGCAGTACTTC	CASGTGPSYEQYF
TRBV5-1	.	.	TRBJ1-2	TGCGCCAGCAGCTCAACCTGGGGGGACTATGGCTACACCTTC	CASSSTWGDYGYTF
TRBV5-6	TRBD1	.	TRBJ2-7	TGTGCCAGCAGCTTTCAGACAGGGGGCCCTACCAGCTCCTACGAGCAGTACTTC	CASSFQTGGPTSSYEQYF
TRBV11-2	.	.	TRBJ2-7	TGTGCCAGCAGTCTACAGAACTACGAGCAGTACTTC	CASSLQNYEQYF
TRBV7-4	.	.	TRBJ1-5	TGTGCCTCAAGCTTTAAATGGGGGGGAAATCAGCCCCAGCATTTT	CASSFKWGGNQPQHF
TRBV28	.	once	TRBJ2-5	TGTGCCAGCATCGGCGGGTTACAAGAGACCCAGTACTTC	CASIGGLQETQYF
TRBV7-2	.	.	TRBJ2-5	TGTGCCAGCAGCTTAGCCGGGGAGACCCAGTACTTC	CASSLAGETQYF
TRBV5-4	.	once	TRBJ1-1	TGTGCCAGCAGCCCCGACAGGAGGATGAACACTGAAGCTTTCTTT	CASSPDRRMNTEAFF
TRBV10-3	.	.	TRBJ1-3	TGTGCCATCAGTGAGATCTCCCTTTCTGGAAACACCATATATTTT	CAISEISLSGNTIYF
TRBV7-9	TRBD1	.	TRBJ2-2	TGTGCCAGCAGCTTGTCGGGACAGGGGGTCTTCGGGGAGCTGTTTTTT	CASSLSGQGVFGELFF
TRBV19	TRBD1	.	TRBJ2-2	TGTGCCAGTAGTCGCCGGAAGGGACAGGGAGGTACCGGGGAGCTGTTTTTT	CASSRRKGQGGTGELFF
TRBV4-1	TRBD2	.	TRBJ2-5	TGCGCCAGCAGGGCTATGGGTCGGGGGGTTGGAGAGACCCAGTACTTC	CASRAMGRGVGETQYF
TRBV21-1	.	.	TRBJ1-1	TGTGCCAGCAGCAACGTGGGACAGGGGGACACTGAAGCTTTCTTT	CASSNVGQGDTEAFF
TRBV5-1	.	.	TRBJ1-1	TGCGCCAGCAGCTTGACGGGGGGACCGGGACAAGTCACTGAAGCTTTCTTT	CASSLTGGPGQVTEAFF
TRBV2	TRBD1	once	TRBJ2-1	TGTGCCACTCAAGGGACAGAACATTACAATGAGCAGTTCTTC	CATQGTEHYNEQFF
TRBV5-1	.	.	TRBJ1-1	TGCGCCAGCAGCCCTACAGGGAACACTGAAGCTTTCTTT	CASSPTGNTEAFF
TRBV28	TRBD1	.	TRBJ2-7	TGTGCCAGTAAAATTCCGGGACAGGTGGATGAGCAGTACTTC	CASKIPGQVDEQYF
TRBV28	.	.	TRBJ2-7	TGTGCCAGCAGTTTTCGGGTGGTACAGGCAGCCTACGAGCAGTACTTC	CASSFRVVQAAYEQYF
TRBV6-5	.	.	TRBJ1-2	TGTGCCAGCCAAGCAGGGTCATCCTATGGCTACACCTTC	CASQAGSSYGYTF
TRBV14	.	.	TRBJ2-1	TGTGCCAGCAGCCAAGCCTCAGCGACCGAGCAGTTCTTC	CASSQASATEQFF
TRBV7-8	TRBD1	.	TRBJ2-7	TGTGCCAGCAGCCCCGGACAGGGACGCTACGAGCAGTACTTC	CASSPGQGRYEQYF
TRBV10-3	.	.	TRBJ1-1	TGTGCCATCAGTGATAGGACTCACCTGGGAGGGGCTTTCTTT	CAISDRTHLGGAFF
TRBV7-9	.	.	TRBJ2-7	TGTGCCAGCAGCTCCAGAGACAGTCCCTCCTACGAGCAGTACTTC	CASSSRDSPSYEQYF
TRBV5-1	.	.	TRBJ1-5	TGCGCCAGCAGCTTGGCCGGGTCGGACAATCAGCCCCAGCATTTT	CASSLAGSDNQPQHF
TRBV15	.	.	TRBJ2-3	TGTGCCACCAGCAGACTGGATAGCCCCGACACAGATACGCAGTATTTT	CATSRLDSPDTDTQYF
TRBV6-5	.	.	TRBJ2-7	TGTGCCAGCAGTTACCTTCCCTCGGGGAGCTACGAGCAGTACTTC	CASSYLPSGSYEQYF
TRBV18	TRBD1	.	TRBJ1-1	TGTGCCAGCTCACCGAATCCGACAGGGGGCGCGGGTGAAGCTTTCTTT	CASSPNPTGGAGEAFF
TRBV30	.	.	TRBJ2-2	TGTGCCTGGGGCAGGGGAACCGGGGAGCTGTTTTTT	CAWGRGTGELFF
TRBV7-2	.	.	TRBJ1-6	TGTGCCAGCAGCTTAGGTTTCACGGCACCCCTCCACTTT	CASSLGFTAPLHF
TRBV5-1	.	once	TRBJ2-7	TGCGCCAGCAGCTCGCCCGGGGGCGAGCAGTACTTC	CASSSPGGEQYF
TRBV6-5	.	.	TRBJ1-2	TGTGCCAGCAGTTACTTGGGCAGGGTGGGTGGCTACACCTTC	CASSYLGRVGGYTF
TRBV7-2	.	.	TRBJ2-3	TGTGCCAGCAGCTTAGGACAGCCAGATACGCAGTATTTT	CASSLGQPDTQYF
TRBV29-1	.	.	TRBJ1-1	TGCAGCTCTCAGGGTGCCCCTGGGGACACTGAAGCTTTCTTT	CSSQGAPGDTEAFF
TRBV9	TRBD1	.	TRBJ2-2	TGTGCCAGCAGCGCGACAGGGATGGGCGGGGAGCTGTTTTTT	CASSATGMGGELFF
TRBV2	TRBD1	.	TRBJ1-2	TGTGCCAGCAGTGGACAGGGAACCTATGGCTACACCTTC	CASSGQGTYGYTF
TRBV6-5	TRBD2	.	TRBJ2-7	TGTGCCAGCAGCAGGGAGCGGGGTTACGAGCAGTACTTC	CASSRERGYEQYF